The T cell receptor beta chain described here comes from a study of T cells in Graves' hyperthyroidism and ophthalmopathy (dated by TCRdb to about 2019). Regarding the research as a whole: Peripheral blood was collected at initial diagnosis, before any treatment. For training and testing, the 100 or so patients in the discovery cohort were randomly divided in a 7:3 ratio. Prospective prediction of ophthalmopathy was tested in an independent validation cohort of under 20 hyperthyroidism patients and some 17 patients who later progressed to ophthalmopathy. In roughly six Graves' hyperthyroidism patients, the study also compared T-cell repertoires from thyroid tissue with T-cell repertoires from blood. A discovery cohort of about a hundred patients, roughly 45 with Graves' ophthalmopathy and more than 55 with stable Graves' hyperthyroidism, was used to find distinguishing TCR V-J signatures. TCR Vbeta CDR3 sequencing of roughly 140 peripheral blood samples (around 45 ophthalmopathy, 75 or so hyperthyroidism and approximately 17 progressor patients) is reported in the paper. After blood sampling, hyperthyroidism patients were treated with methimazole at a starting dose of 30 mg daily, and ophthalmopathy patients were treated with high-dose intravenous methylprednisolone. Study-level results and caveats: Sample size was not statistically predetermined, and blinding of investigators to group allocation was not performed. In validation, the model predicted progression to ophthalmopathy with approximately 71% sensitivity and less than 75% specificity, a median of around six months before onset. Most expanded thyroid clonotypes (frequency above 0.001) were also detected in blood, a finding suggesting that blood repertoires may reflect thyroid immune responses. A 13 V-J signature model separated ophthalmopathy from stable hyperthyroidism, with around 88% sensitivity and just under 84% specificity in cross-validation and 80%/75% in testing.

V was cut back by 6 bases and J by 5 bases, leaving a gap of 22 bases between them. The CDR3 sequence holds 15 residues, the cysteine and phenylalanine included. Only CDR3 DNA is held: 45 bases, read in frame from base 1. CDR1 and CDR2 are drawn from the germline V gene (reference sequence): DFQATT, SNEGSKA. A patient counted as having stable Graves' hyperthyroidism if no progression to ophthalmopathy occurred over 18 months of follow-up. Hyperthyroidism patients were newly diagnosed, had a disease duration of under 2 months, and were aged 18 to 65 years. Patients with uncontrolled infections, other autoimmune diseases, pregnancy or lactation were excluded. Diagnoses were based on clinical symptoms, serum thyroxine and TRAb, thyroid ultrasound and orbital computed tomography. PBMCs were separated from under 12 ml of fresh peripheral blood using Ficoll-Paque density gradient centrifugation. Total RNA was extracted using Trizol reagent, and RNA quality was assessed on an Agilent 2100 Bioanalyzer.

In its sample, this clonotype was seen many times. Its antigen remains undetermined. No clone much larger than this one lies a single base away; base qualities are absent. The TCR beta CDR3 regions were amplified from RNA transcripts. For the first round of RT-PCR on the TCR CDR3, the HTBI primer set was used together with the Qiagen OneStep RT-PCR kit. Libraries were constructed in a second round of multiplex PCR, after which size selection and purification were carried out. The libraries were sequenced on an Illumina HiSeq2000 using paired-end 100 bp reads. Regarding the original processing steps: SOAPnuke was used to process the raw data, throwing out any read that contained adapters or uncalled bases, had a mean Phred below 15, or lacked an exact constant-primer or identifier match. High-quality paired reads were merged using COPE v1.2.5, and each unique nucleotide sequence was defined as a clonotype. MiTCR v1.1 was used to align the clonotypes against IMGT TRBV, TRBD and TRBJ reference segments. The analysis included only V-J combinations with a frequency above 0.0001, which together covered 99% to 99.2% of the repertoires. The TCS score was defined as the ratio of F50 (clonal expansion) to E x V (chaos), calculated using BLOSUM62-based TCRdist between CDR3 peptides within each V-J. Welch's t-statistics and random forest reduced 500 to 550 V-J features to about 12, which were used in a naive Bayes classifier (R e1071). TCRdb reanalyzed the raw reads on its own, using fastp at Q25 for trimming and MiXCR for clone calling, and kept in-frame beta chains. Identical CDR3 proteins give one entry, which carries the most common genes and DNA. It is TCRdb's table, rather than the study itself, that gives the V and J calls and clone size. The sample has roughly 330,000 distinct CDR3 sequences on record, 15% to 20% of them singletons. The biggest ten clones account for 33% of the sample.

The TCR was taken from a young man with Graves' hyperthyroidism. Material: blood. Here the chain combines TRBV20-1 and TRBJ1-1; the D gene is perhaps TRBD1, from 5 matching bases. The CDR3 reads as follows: CSAIPPGTSGTEAFF. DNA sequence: TGCAGTGCGATCCCCCCCGGGACTAGCGGGACTGAAGCTTTCTTT.